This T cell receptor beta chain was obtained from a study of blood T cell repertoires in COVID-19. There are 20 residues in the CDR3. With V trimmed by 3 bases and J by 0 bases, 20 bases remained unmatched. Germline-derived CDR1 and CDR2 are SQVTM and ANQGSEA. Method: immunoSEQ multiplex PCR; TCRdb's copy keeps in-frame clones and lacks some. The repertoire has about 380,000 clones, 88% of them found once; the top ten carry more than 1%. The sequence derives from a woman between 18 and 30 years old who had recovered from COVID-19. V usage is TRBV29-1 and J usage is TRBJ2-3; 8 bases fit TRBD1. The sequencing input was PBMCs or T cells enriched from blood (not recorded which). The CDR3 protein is CSVDWPYRDRLRSSTDTQYF. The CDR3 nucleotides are TGCAGCGTTGATTGGCCTTATAGGGACAGGCTTAGATCTAGCACAGATACGCAGTATTTT.